This record looks at one T cell receptor beta chain sequence and its context. The antigen is undetermined. These data come from a study of siplizumab effects on memory and regulatory T cells. The study's findings and limits: Left unconfirmed was the suppressive function of proliferating Tregs from siplizumab cultures. Siplizumab significantly decreased alloreactive sequences from unstimulated CD4+ memory cells.

Profiled with immunoSEQ multiplex PCR; TCRdb holds only in-frame clones, not every one. The sample yields 70,000 to 90,000 clones, about 92% seen once. Specimen: CD8+ T cells sorted from blood. The source of this sequence is a human donor in good health.

The DNA of the CDR3 is TGTGCCAGCAGTTACGGGCAGGGTTTGGGCGGGGAGCTGTTTTTT. This encodes CASSYGQGLGGELFF. The chain recombines TRBV6-5 with TRBJ2-2; D is possibly TRBD1 (5 bases). The CDR3 totals 15 residues. The ends were cut back, 2 bases at V and 7 bases at J, with 14 bases in the middle. Germline V gene sequence: CDR1 MNHEY, CDR2 SVGAGI.